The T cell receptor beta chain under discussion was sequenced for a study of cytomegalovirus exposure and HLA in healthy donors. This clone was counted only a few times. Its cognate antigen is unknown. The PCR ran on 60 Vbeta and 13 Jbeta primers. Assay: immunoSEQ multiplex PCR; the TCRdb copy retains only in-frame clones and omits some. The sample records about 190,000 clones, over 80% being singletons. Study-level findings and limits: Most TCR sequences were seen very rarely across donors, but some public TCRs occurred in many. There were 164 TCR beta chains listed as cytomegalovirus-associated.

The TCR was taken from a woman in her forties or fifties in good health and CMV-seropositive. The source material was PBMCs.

CDR3 amino acids: CASSSLAPDTQYF. The DNA for the CDR3 is TGTGCCAGCAGCTCACTAGCTCCAGATACGCAGTATTTT. The chain carries TRBV5-6 and TRBJ2-3; TRBD2 might be the D (6 bases). Trimming took 3 bases from V and 4 from J, leaving 9 bases between them. From germline, CDR1 is SGHDT and CDR2 YYEEEE. This CDR3 is 13 amino acids long. The whole variable domain, remainder taken from reference TRBV5-6 and TRBJ2-3, is DAGVTQSPTHLIKTRGQQVTLRCSPKSGHDTVSWYQQALGQGPQFIFQYYEEEERQRGNFPDRFSGHQFPNYSSELNVNALLLGDSALYLCASSSLAPDTQYFGPGTRLTVL.